This TCR beta chain was obtained from a study of cytomegalovirus exposure and HLA in healthy donors. Study-level findings and limits: There were a few CMV-associated chains whose specificity for CMV antigens was confirmed in vitro. TCR beta V segments were, for the most part, productive about 87% or about 30% of the time in an earlier analysis. One variant, a missense change in DCLRE1C, was linked in a later analysis to TCR beta V- and J-gene trimming.

A multiplex PCR was run with 60 Vbeta primers and 13 Jbeta primers. Method: immunoSEQ multiplex PCR; TCRdb's copy keeps in-frame clones and lacks some. The sample records under 150,000 clones, 70% to 85% being singletons. Comments on this clone: Its antigen is undetermined.

Losses at the gene ends were 2 bases for V and 8 bases for J; bases not matched to a gene: 8. The CDR3 covers 15 residues. Germline assignment: CDR1 LNHDA and CDR2 SQIVND (reference sequence). The donors (healthy individuals) were bone marrow donors. This chain links TRBV19 with TRBJ2-4; TRBD1 matches at 8 bases. The sample taken for sequencing was PBMCs. The TCR sequence derives from a woman aged 40-49 years in good health and CMV-seropositive. The CDR3 nucleotides read TGTGCCAGTAGTATAAGGAGGACAGGGTTAGACATTCAGTACTTC. This gives the protein CASSIRRTGLDIQYF.